Sequencing of this T cell receptor beta chain was carried out in a study of vaccination effects on CD4 cells after COVID-19 (dated by TCRdb to between 2021 and 2022). For context, the study as a whole: In the ViraFEST assay, PBMC were stimulated with viral peptide pools, and antigen-specific CD4+ T cell clonotypes were then identified by expansion using TCR sequencing. Participants received two doses of either the BNT162b2 or the mRNA-1273 mRNA SARS-CoV-2 vaccine. A few million PBMC per well were cultured with about 9 ug/ml peptides in IMDM containing 5% human AB serum, about 9 IU/ml IL-2 and gentamicin. SARS-CoV-2 spike-specific CD4+ TCR repertoires were compared before and after mRNA vaccination in COVID-19 convalescent patients and in infection-naive vaccine recipients. A total of some eleven COVID-19 convalescent patients and a few SARS-CoV-2-naive healthy vaccine recipients were included in the full study. The Oncomine TCR Beta short-read assay on an Illumina iSeq 100 was used to sequence cultures from other donors in the study. What the authors observed across the whole study: In healthy vaccine recipients, vaccine-induced clones were almost all SARS-CoV-2 mono-reactive, with only 1 of 255 being cross-reactive with common cold coronaviruses. At late post-vaccination timepoints, both infection-induced and vaccine-induced clones showed marked clonal contraction, consistent with waning T cell responses. Only a small number of convalescent patients were included, and no early post-infection timepoints were available, which limited the study.

For this clone: The antigen it binds to is not known. Per-nucleotide qualities are absent, and no much larger clonotype sits a single base away.

The germline V gene supplies CDR1 WSHSY and CDR2 SAAADI. The CDR3 numbers 17 residues from cysteine through phenylalanine. The DNA shown is the 51-base CDR3, in frame from base 1. The V and J ends are trimmed by 6 bases and 4 bases, leaving 22 bases between them. Library creation used the immunoSEQ multiplex PCR assay. DNA from the cultured, isolated CD4+ T cells was subjected to TCR beta CDR3 sequencing. As for the authors' bioinformatics: Non-productive TCR sequences were removed and reads were trimmed to the CDR3 region, keeping CDR3s of at least 7 amino acids. The MANAFEST web app was used to pick out antigen-specific clonotypes by comparing their expansion in peptide wells with that in reference cultures. For clones to be considered positive, expansion at FDR<0.05 versus reference and all other wells, an odds ratio above 5, and a frequency above 0.1% in two replicate wells were required. A clonotype was defined as cross-reactive if the clonotype was significantly expanded both in SARS-CoV-2 spike wells and in at least one common cold coronavirus spike condition. Using the stringdist R package, CDR3 similarity was measured by Levenshtein distance, and unrooted trees were constructed with ape in R 3.6.1. Sourced from immuneACCESS, this table was stored by TCRdb with only in-frame sequences that have V and J called. A share of the clones is absent; for the studies checked, an unresolved V gene accounts for under half, and the remainder has no known explanation. That table gives V, J and clone size, and the DNA gave D and trimming. This sample has 65,000 to 80,000 clones in its table, and 60% to 80% of those were observed once. The top ten hold about 2.1% of the sample.

After 10 days of culture, CD4+ T cells were isolated with the EasySep CD4+ T cell isolation kit. Negative nucleocapsid antibody results before and after vaccination confirmed that the healthy vaccine recipients had no prior SARS-CoV-2 infection. Half of the culture medium was replaced with fresh IL-2-containing medium on days 3 and 7. Unless noted otherwise, every peptide stimulation condition was grown in triplicate wells. PBMC were separated from whole blood using Ficoll-Paque Plus gradient centrifugation and were then either cryopreserved at -140C or used fresh. The QIAamp micro DNA kit was used to extract genomic DNA from the cultured CD4+ T cells.

The chain is made from TRBV10-2 and TRBJ1-5, with TRBD1 perhaps the D gene, on 5 matching bases. The input for sequencing was CD4+ T cells from PBMCs cultured without peptide, taken before COVID-19 vaccination. This TCR came from a human donor who received a COVID-19 vaccine. At the DNA level, the sequence is TGCGCCAGCAGCACCCTTTCAACAGGAGAGGGAAATCAGCCCCAGCATTTT. This is translated as CASSTLSTGEGNQPQHF.